Given below is one T cell receptor beta chain in context. These data belong to a study of blood T cell repertoires in COVID-19. Study background: PBMCs, B-cell-depleted T cells, or T cells provided the cDNA or gDNA that made up the material.

There are 13 residues in the CDR3. V was cut by 2 bases and J by 7 bases, with 8 bases left in between. CDR1 LGHDT and CDR2 YNNKEL come from the germline V gene (reference sequence). Libraries were prepared by immunoSEQ multiplex PCR; TCRdb keeps only in-frame clonotypes and omits some of them. The sample yields about 230,000 clones, over 65% seen once. The sequenced material came from peripheral blood. The rearrangement links TRBV3-1 (or the pseudogene TRBV3-2) to TRBJ1-4, with no clear D. The clonotype comes from an older woman with active or convalescent COVID-19. CDR3 in DNA: TGTGCCAGCAGCCAATACCGGAGTGAAAAACTGTTTTTT. This gives the protein CASSQYRSEKLFF.